Listed here are 10 T cell receptor beta chains from one sample, sequenced in a study of cytomegalovirus exposure and HLA in healthy donors. The study ran its PCR with 60 Vbeta and 13 Jbeta primers. Assay: immunoSEQ multiplex PCR; the TCRdb copy retains only in-frame clones and omits some. The repertoire holds around 92,000 clones, with about 70% as singletons. Sequenced material: PBMCs. These receptors were obtained from a female donor in good health and CMV-seropositive.

The rearrangement links TRBV9 to TRBJ1-5, with unresolved D. The ends were cut back, 4 bases at V and 1 base at J, with 9 bases in the middle. The CDR3 has 14 amino acids. Per germline, CDR1 SGDLS and CDR2 YYNGEE. Written as DNA, the CDR3 is TGTGCCAGCAGCTCACAATTCAGCAATCAGCCCCAGCATTTT. The encoded protein is CASSSQFSNQPQHF.

The genes are TRBV28 and TRBJ1-5; 7 bases are a match to TRBD1. With V trimmed by 10 bases and J by 4 bases, 13 bases remained unmatched. CDR3 length equals 15 residues. The germline V gene encodes CDR1 MDHEN and CDR2 SYDVKM. The CDR3 protein is CATKFRGRLNQPQHF. In DNA, the CDR3 is TGTGCCACCAAATTCAGGGGGAGGTTGAATCAGCCCCAGCATTTT. The entire variable domain, with the rest obtained from reference TRBV28 and TRBJ1-5, is as follows: DVKVTQSSRYLVKRTGEKVFLECVQDMDHENMFWYRQDPGLGLRLIYFSYDVKMKEKGDIPEGYSVSREKKERFSLILESASTNQTSMYLCATKFRGRLNQPQHFGDGTRLSIL.

V and J are TRBV5-6 and TRBJ1-2; 7 nucleotides agree with TRBD1. The CDR3 has 15 residues. J was trimmed by 3 bases and V by 4 bases; bases with no gene match: 9. Germline V gene sequence: CDR1 SGHDT, CDR2 YYEEEE. The CDR3 coding sequence is TGTGCCAGCAGCCGCCGGGACAGTCCCTACTATGGCTACACCTTC. Protein sequence: CASSRRDSPYYGYTF.

The rearrangement uses TRBV18 and TRBJ2-2, with TRBD1 identical over 7 bases. V lost 0 bases to trimming and J lost 6 bases; unmatched junction nucleotides: 1. CDR1 is KGHSH and CDR2 is LQKENI in the germline V gene. The CDR3 runs 14 residues. CDR3 nucleotides: TGTGCCAGCTCACCACCAACAGGGGCCGGGGAGCTGTTTTTT. Translating it yields CASSPPTGAGELFF.

This chain connects TRBV4-2 to TRBJ2-4; 7 bases line up with TRBD2. The CDR3 totals 17 residues. Germline-derived CDR1 and CDR2 are LGHNA and YNFKEQ. V dropped 3 bases and J dropped 0; count of bases not matched to a gene: 8. Here the CDR3 reads CASSHTGGAGAKNIQYF. The CDR3, as DNA: TGTGCCAGCAGCCACACGGGGGGAGCGGGAGCCAAAAACATTCAGTACTTC.

The chain employs TRBV9 and TRBJ2-2, with a weak D call TRBD1 (5 bases). The CDR3 contains 14 residues. Germline lookup yields CDR1 SGDLS and CDR2 YYNGEE. Trimming stripped 3 bases from V and 6 bases from J, with 12 bases between. CDR3 in DNA: TGTGCCAGCAGCGACAGGACACCCCCCGGGGAGCTGTTTTTT. This gives the protein CASSDRTPPGELFF.

This clone was observed a few times. This chain uses TRBV12-5 with TRBJ1-1, with D unclear. The germline V gene encodes CDR1 LGHNT and CDR2 FRNRAP. This CDR3 spans 14 amino acids. Trimming took off 7 bases at V and 6 bases at J, with 18 bases between the two ends. The CDR3 DNA reads TGTGCTAGTGCCAAAACGGAGAGGGCCCCTGAAGCTTTCTTT. It specifies CASAKTERAPEAFF.

The V gene is TRBV5-4, the J gene TRBJ1-6; D is unclear. Germline CDR1 reads SGHNT; CDR2 reads YYREEE (reference sequence). Deletions cut 1 base from V and 3 bases from J, with 14 bases between. The CDR3 length is 17 residues. The CDR3 coding sequence is TGTGCCAGCAGCTTGACGCCTGGCCCCATCTATAATTCACCCCTCCACTTT. This sequence encodes CASSLTPGPIYNSPLHF.

In regard to this clone: The sample contains more than one DNA sequence encoding this CDR3. The chain is built from TRBV5-1 and TRBJ2-2, with no clear D. CDR1 and CDR2 (germline): SGHRS, YFSETQ. V was clipped by 0 bases and J by 1 base, with 4 bases between them. The CDR3 contains 14 residues. The CDR3 here is CASSLGLNTGELFF. The CDR3 region has the DNA TGCGCCAGCAGCTTGGGGCTGAACACCGGGGAGCTGTTTTTT. The full variable domain, rest sourced from reference TRBV5-1 and TRBJ2-2, is KAGVTQTPRYLIKTRGQQVTLSCSPISGHRSVSWYQQTPGQGLQFLFEYFSETQRNKGNFPGRFSGRQFSNSRSEMNVSTLELGDSALYLCASSLGLNTGELFFGEGSRLTVL.

This chain links TRBV6-4 with TRBJ1-2; 7 bases are a match to TRBD1. The CDR3 has 15 amino acids. Germline V gene data show CDR1 as MRHNA and CDR2 as SNTAGT. Unmatched junction bases numbered 6, after V lost 0 bases and J lost 5 bases. The CDR3 DNA reads as TGTGCCAGCAGTGACTCGGAGGGGGCCGGGTATGGCTACACCTTC. It codes for CASSDSEGAGYGYTF.